This T cell receptor (beta chain) was sequenced in a study of cytomegalovirus exposure and HLA in healthy donors. Study details: According to later analysis, the same platform produced the approximately 120 validation and several hundred first-cohort repertoires.

Overall study findings and caveats: The authors listed over 150 TCR beta chains as cytomegalovirus-associated. The authors confirmed in vitro that three CMV-associated chains were specific for CMV antigens.

V was clipped by 8 bases and J by 5 bases, with 14 bases between them. Per the germline V gene, CDR1 is SGHDT and CDR2 is YYEEEE. The length of the CDR3 is 13 residues. About this clone itself: Its target is not known.

These donors were members of the approximately 110-subject validation cohort, a group separate from the approximately 640-subject first cohort. Some clones are missing from TCRdb's copy, which holds only in-frame ones; the method was immunoSEQ multiplex PCR. The sample includes 65,000 to 80,000 clones, 85% to 95% of them seen just once. The sequencing sample was made of PBMCs. The chain recombines TRBV5-6 with TRBJ2-1, with D perhaps matching TRBD2 (5 bases). The TCR was taken from a woman younger than 35 in good health and CMV-seronegative. The chain's CDR3 is CASTEAPNNEQFF. Written as DNA, the CDR3 is TGTGCCAGTACGGAGGCCCCAAACAATGAGCAGTTCTTC.